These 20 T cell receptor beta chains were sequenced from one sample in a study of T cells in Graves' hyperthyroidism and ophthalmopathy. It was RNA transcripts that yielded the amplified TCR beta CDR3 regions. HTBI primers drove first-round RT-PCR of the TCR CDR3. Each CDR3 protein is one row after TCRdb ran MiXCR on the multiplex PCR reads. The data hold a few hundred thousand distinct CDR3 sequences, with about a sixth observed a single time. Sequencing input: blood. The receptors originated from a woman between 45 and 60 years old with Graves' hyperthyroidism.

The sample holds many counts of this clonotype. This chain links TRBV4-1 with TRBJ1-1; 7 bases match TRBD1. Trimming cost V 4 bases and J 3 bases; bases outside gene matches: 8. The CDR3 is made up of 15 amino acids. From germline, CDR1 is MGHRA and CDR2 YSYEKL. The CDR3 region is CASSLGQLSDTEAFF. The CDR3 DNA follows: TGCGCCAGCAGCCTGGGACAGTTAAGCGACACTGAAGCTTTCTTT.

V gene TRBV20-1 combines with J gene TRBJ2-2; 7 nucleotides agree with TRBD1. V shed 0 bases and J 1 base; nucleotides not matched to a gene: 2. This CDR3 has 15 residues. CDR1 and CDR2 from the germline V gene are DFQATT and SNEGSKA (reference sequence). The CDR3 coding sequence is TGCAGTGCTAGAGATGCAGGGGGGAACACCGGGGAGCTGTTTTTT. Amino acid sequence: CSARDAGGNTGELFF.

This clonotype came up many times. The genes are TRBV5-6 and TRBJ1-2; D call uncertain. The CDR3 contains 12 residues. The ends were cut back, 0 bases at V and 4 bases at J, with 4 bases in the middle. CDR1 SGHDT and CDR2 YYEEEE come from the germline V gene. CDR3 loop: CASSLGAYGYTF. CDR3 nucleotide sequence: TGTGCCAGCAGCTTGGGTGCCTATGGCTACACCTTC.

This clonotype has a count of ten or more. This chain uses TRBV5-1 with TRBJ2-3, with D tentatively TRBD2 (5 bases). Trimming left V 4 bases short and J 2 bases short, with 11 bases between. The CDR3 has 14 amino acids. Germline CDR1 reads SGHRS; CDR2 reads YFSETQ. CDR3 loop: CASSPRTYTDTQYF. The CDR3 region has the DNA TGCGCCAGCAGCCCAAGGACTTACACAGATACGCAGTATTTT.

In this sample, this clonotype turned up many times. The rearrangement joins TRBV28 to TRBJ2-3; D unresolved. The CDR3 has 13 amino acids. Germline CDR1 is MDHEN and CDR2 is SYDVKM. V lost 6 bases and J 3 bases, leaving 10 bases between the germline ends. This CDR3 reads CASSLSETDTQYF. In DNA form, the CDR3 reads TGTGCCAGCAGCCTTTCCGAGACAGATACGCAGTATTTT.

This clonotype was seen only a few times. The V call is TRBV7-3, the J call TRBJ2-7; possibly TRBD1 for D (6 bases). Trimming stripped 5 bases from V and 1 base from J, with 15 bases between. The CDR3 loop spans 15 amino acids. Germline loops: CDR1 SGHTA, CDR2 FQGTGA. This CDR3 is CASSPARGDSYEQYF. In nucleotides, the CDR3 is TGTGCCAGCAGCCCCGCCAGGGGTGATTCCTACGAGCAGTACTTC.

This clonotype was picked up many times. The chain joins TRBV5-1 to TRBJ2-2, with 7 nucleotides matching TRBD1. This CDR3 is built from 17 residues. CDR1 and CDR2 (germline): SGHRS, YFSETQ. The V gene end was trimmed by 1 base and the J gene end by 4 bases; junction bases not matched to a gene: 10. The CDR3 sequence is CASSLKGPGQFTGELFF. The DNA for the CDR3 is TGCGCCAGCAGCTTGAAGGGTCCGGGACAGTTCACCGGGGAGCTGTTTTTT.

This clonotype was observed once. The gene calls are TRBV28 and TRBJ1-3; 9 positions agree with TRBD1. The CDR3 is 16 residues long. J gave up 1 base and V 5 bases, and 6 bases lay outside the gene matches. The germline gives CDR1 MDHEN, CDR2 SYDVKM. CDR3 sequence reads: CASSPGQGISGNTIYF. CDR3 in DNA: TGTGCCAGCAGTCCGGGACAGGGTATTTCTGGAAACACCATATATTTT.

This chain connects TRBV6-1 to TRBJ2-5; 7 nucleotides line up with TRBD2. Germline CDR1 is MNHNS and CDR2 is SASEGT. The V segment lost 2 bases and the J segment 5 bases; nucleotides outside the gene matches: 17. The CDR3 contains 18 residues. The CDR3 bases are TGTGCCAGCAGTGAAATTTTGGCCGCTAGCGGTAGAAGGGAGACCCAGTACTTC. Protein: CASSEILAASGRRETQYF.

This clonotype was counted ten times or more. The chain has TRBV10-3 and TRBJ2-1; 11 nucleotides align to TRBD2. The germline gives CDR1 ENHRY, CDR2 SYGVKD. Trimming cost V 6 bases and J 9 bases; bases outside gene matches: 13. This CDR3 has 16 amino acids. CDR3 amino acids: CAISARTSGSTTEQFF. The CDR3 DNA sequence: TGTGCCATCAGCGCCCGAACTAGCGGGAGTACCACTGAGCAGTTCTTC.

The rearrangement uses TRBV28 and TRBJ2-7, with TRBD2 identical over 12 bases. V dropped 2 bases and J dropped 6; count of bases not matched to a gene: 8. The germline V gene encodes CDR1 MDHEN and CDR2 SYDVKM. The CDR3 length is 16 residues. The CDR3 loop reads CASSLPSSGRASEQYF. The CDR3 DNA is TGTGCCAGCAGTTTACCGTCTAGCGGGAGGGCCTCCGAGCAGTACTTC.

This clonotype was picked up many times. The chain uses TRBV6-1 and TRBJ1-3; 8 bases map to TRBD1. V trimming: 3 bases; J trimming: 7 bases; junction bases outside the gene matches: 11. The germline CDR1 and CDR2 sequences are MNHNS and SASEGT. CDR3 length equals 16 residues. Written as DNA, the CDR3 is TGTGCCAGCAGTGAGCTACTTCAGGGGGCTCTGAACACCATATATTTT. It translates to CASSELLQGALNTIYF.

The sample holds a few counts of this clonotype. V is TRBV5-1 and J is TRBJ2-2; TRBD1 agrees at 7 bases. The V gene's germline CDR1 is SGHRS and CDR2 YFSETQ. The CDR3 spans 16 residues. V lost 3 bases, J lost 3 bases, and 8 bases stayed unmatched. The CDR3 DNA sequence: TGCGCCAGCAGCTCCCCGGGACAGATTGACACCGGGGAGCTGTTTTTT. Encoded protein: CASSSPGQIDTGELFF. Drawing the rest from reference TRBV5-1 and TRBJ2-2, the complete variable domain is KAGVTQTPRYLIKTRGQQVTLSCSPISGHRSVSWYQQTPGQGLQFLFEYFSETQRNKGNFPGRFSGRQFSNSRSEMNVSTLELGDSALYLCASSSPGQIDTGELFFGEGSRLTVL.

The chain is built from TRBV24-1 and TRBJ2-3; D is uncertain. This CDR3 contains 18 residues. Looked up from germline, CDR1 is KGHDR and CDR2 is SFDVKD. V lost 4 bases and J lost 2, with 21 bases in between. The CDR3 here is CATSDPRADWRSTDTQYF. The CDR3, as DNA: TGTGCCACCAGTGACCCTAGGGCAGACTGGCGGTCCACAGATACGCAGTATTTT.

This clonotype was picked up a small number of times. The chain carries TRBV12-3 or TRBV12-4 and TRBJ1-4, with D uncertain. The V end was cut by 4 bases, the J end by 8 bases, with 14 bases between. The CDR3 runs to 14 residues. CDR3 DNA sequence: TGTGCCAGCAGTTCCTCAGGAGGTGGGGAAAAACTGTTTTTT. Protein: CASSSSGGGEKLFF.

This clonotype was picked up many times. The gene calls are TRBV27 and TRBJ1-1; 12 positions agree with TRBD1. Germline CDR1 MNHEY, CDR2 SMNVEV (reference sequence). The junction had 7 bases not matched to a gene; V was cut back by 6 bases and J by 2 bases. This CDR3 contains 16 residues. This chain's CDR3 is CASRRDRGQVNTEAFF. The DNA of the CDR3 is TGTGCCAGCAGAAGGGACAGGGGGCAGGTTAACACTGAAGCTTTCTTT.

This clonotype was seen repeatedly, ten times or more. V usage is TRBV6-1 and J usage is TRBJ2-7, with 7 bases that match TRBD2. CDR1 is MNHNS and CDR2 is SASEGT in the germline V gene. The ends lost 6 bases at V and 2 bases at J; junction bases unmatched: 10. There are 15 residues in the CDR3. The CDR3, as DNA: TGTGCCAGCAGGGCGGGAGCGGGAATTACCTACGAGCAGTACTTC. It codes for CASRAGAGITYEQYF.

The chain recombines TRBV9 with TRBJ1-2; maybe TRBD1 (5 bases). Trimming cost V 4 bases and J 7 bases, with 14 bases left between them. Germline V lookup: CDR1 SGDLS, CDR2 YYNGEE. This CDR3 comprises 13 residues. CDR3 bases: TGTGCCAGCAGCTCCTACCAGGGTCGTGGCTACACCTTC. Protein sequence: CASSSYQGRGYTF.

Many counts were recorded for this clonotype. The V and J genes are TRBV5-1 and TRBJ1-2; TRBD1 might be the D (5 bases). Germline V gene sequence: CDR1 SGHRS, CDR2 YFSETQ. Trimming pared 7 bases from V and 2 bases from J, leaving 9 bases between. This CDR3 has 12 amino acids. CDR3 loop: CASRKGNYGYTF. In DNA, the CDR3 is TGCGCCAGCCGGAAGGGGAACTATGGCTACACCTTC.

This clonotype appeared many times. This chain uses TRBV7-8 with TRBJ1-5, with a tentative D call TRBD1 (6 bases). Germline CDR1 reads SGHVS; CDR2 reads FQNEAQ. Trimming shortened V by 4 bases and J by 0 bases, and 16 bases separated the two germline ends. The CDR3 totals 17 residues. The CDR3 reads CASSSRQAKNSNQPQHF. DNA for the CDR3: TGTGCCAGCAGCTCACGACAGGCGAAAAATAGCAATCAGCCCCAGCATTTT.